This is a list of T cell receptor beta chains from one sample in a study of blood T cell repertoires in COVID-19. The assay was immunoSEQ multiplex PCR, and TCRdb's table has in-frame clones only and misses some. Among some 60,000 clones, 80% to 95% were seen once, and the ten largest hold roughly 6.2%. Material: peripheral blood. These receptors came from a human donor in a cohort sampled during active COVID-19. The CDR3 runs from the conserved cysteine through the conserved F or W. The D gene is left open where the match is weak. Clone sizes are given selectively: once, few, many, or a class where the clone is expanded.

j_call: TRBJ2-2
v_call: TRBV6-2/TRBV6-3
cdr3_length: 14
clone_size: NA
d_call: TRBD2
cdr3_aa: CASSLAGAAGELFF
cdr3_nt: TGTGCCAGCAGTTTAGCGGGAGCGGCCGGGGAGCTGTTTTTT

j_call: TRBJ1-6
v_call: TRBV4-2
cdr3_length: 16
clone_size: NA
d_call: TRBD1
cdr3_aa: CASRPDRNSYNSPLHF
cdr3_nt: TGTGCCAGCAGACCGGACAGGAACTCCTATAATTCACCCCTCCACTTT

j_call: TRBJ1-2
v_call: TRBV7-3
cdr3_length: 12
clone_size: NA
d_call: NA
cdr3_aa: CASSPDRGGYTF
cdr3_nt: TGTGCCAGCAGCCCGGACCGGGGAGGCTACACCTTC

j_call: TRBJ2-3
v_call: TRBV6-6
cdr3_length: 14
clone_size: NA
d_call: TRBD1
cdr3_aa: CASSYVDRGDTQYF
cdr3_nt: TGTGCCAGCAGTTACGTGGACAGGGGGGATACGCAGTATTTT

j_call: TRBJ1-2
v_call: TRBV6-5
cdr3_length: 12
clone_size: NA
d_call: NA
cdr3_aa: CASLGGRYGYTF
cdr3_nt: TGTGCCAGCTTAGGAGGGAGATATGGCTACACCTTC

j_call: TRBJ1-5
v_call: TRBV18
cdr3_length: 15
clone_size: NA
d_call: NA
cdr3_aa: CASSPARVSNQPQHF
cdr3_nt: TGTGCCAGCTCACCAGCCAGGGTCAGCAATCAGCCCCAGCATTTT

j_call: TRBJ2-7
v_call: TRBV6-6
cdr3_length: 13
clone_size: NA
d_call: TRBD1
cdr3_aa: CASSPGQIYEQYF
cdr3_nt: TGTGCCAGCAGCCCGGGACAGATCTACGAGCAGTACTTC

j_call: TRBJ2-7
v_call: TRBV9
cdr3_length: 14
clone_size: once
d_call: NA
cdr3_aa: CASSASGDDYEQYF
cdr3_nt: TGTGCCAGCAGCGCCTCGGGAGACGACTACGAGCAGTACTTC

j_call: TRBJ2-2
v_call: TRBV7-9
cdr3_length: 16
clone_size: NA
d_call: NA
cdr3_aa: CASTFDLGANTGELFF
cdr3_nt: TGTGCCAGCACCTTCGATTTGGGAGCGAACACCGGGGAGCTGTTTTTT

j_call: TRBJ2-1
v_call: TRBV18
cdr3_length: 15
clone_size: few
d_call: TRBD1
cdr3_aa: CASSPFQGVYNEQFF
cdr3_nt: TGTGCCAGCTCACCATTTCAGGGGGTGTACAATGAGCAGTTCTTC

j_call: TRBJ1-1
v_call: TRBV7-2
cdr3_length: 13
clone_size: NA
d_call: NA
cdr3_aa: CASSFTGNTEAFF
cdr3_nt: TGTGCCAGCAGCTTTACGGGGAACACTGAAGCTTTCTTT

j_call: TRBJ2-6
v_call: TRBV2
cdr3_length: 14
clone_size: NA
d_call: NA
cdr3_aa: CASTRGAGANVLTF
cdr3_nt: TGTGCCAGCACCCGGGGAGCTGGGGCCAACGTCCTGACTTTC

j_call: TRBJ2-7
v_call: TRBV4-3
cdr3_length: 16
clone_size: once
d_call: NA
cdr3_aa: CASSQGLSTVTYEQYF
cdr3_nt: TGCGCCAGCAGCCAGGGCCTCTCGACAGTAACCTACGAGCAGTACTTC

j_call: TRBJ2-1
v_call: TRBV3-1/TRBV3-2
cdr3_length: 16
clone_size: NA
d_call: TRBD1
cdr3_aa: CASSQGRDRVYDEQFF
cdr3_nt: TGTGCCAGCAGCCAAGGTCGGGACAGGGTGTACGATGAGCAGTTCTTC

j_call: TRBJ1-1
v_call: TRBV5-1
cdr3_length: 15
clone_size: NA
d_call: TRBD1
cdr3_aa: CASSLYDRVGTEAFF
cdr3_nt: TGCGCCAGCAGCTTGTATGACAGGGTGGGCACTGAAGCTTTCTTT

j_call: TRBJ2-5
v_call: TRBV24-1
cdr3_length: 16
clone_size: NA
d_call: TRBD1
cdr3_aa: CATSDPGTGGQETQYF
cdr3_nt: TGTGCCACCAGTGACCCCGGGACAGGGGGGCAAGAGACCCAGTACTTC

j_call: TRBJ2-3
v_call: TRBV6-4
cdr3_length: 16
clone_size: NA
d_call: TRBD2
cdr3_aa: CASEVTSGGAADTQYF
cdr3_nt: TGTGCCAGCGAAGTGACGAGCGGGGGGGCGGCAGATACGCAGTATTTT

j_call: TRBJ1-5
v_call: TRBV9
cdr3_length: 15
clone_size: NA
d_call: NA
cdr3_aa: CASSGDSTGFQPQHF
cdr3_nt: TGTGCCAGCAGCGGAGATTCTACAGGGTTCCAGCCCCAGCATTTT

j_call: TRBJ1-4
v_call: TRBV11-2
cdr3_length: 18
clone_size: NA
d_call: NA
cdr3_aa: CASSPPGLERLRGEKLFF
cdr3_nt: TGTGCCAGCAGCCCCCCAGGGTTAGAGCGATTGAGGGGGGAAAAACTGTTTTTT

j_call: TRBJ1-5
v_call: TRBV7-2
cdr3_length: 14
clone_size: once
d_call: NA
cdr3_aa: CASSVGSFNQPQHF
cdr3_nt: TGTGCCAGCAGCGTCGGGAGCTTCAATCAGCCCCAGCATTTT

j_call: TRBJ1-3
v_call: TRBV7-2
cdr3_length: 14
clone_size: NA
d_call: NA
cdr3_aa: CASSQRTVGNTIYF
cdr3_nt: TGTGCCAGCAGCCAGCGGACAGTCGGAAACACCATATATTTT

j_call: TRBJ1-1
v_call: TRBV27
cdr3_length: 14
clone_size: NA
d_call: NA
cdr3_aa: CASSSPSGFTEAFF
cdr3_nt: TGTGCCAGCAGTTCCCCCTCGGGGTTTACTGAAGCTTTCTTT

j_call: TRBJ2-5
v_call: TRBV4-3
cdr3_length: 15
clone_size: NA
d_call: NA
cdr3_aa: CASSQAKGRWETQYF
cdr3_nt: TGCGCCAGCAGCCAAGCGAAGGGGCGATGGGAGACCCAGTACTTC

j_call: TRBJ2-3
v_call: TRBV7-2
cdr3_length: 12
clone_size: NA
d_call: NA
cdr3_aa: CASSLSGDTQYF
cdr3_nt: TGTGCCAGCAGCCTTTCCGGGGATACGCAGTATTTT

j_call: TRBJ1-5
v_call: TRBV4-1
cdr3_length: 17
clone_size: NA
d_call: NA
cdr3_aa: CASSQEVQVRVNQPQHF
cdr3_nt: TGCGCCAGCAGCCAAGAGGTTCAAGTTCGAGTGAATCAGCCCCAGCATTTT

j_call: TRBJ2-2
v_call: TRBV3-1/TRBV3-2
cdr3_length: 15
clone_size: NA
d_call: TRBD1
cdr3_aa: CASSPRDRATGELFF
cdr3_nt: TGTGCCAGCAGCCCCCGGGACAGGGCGACCGGGGAGCTGTTTTTT

j_call: TRBJ2-6
v_call: TRBV9
cdr3_length: 17
clone_size: NA
d_call: TRBD1
cdr3_aa: CASSTRTGSSGANVLTF
cdr3_nt: TGTGCCAGCAGCACCCGGACAGGAAGTTCTGGGGCCAACGTCCTGACTTTC

j_call: TRBJ1-4
v_call: TRBV5-4
cdr3_length: 16
clone_size: NA
d_call: TRBD1
cdr3_aa: CASSSGTGGANEKLFF
cdr3_nt: TGTGCCAGCAGCTCGGGGACAGGGGGGGCTAATGAAAAACTGTTTTTT

j_call: TRBJ2-5
v_call: TRBV30
cdr3_length: 13
clone_size: NA
d_call: NA
cdr3_aa: CAWSKGAAETQYF
cdr3_nt: TGTGCCTGGAGTAAAGGGGCAGCCGAGACCCAGTACTTC

j_call: TRBJ2-1
v_call: TRBV28
cdr3_length: 14
clone_size: NA
d_call: TRBD1
cdr3_aa: CASRTGVSYNEQFF
cdr3_nt: TGTGCCAGCAGAACAGGGGTGTCCTACAATGAGCAGTTCTTC

j_call: TRBJ1-6
v_call: TRBV27
cdr3_length: 15
clone_size: NA
d_call: TRBD1
cdr3_aa: CASSQKTGGISPLHF
cdr3_nt: TGTGCCAGCAGTCAAAAGACAGGGGGTATTTCACCCCTCCACTTT

j_call: TRBJ2-5
v_call: TRBV7-3
cdr3_length: 13
clone_size: NA
d_call: NA
cdr3_aa: CASSLGDAETQYF
cdr3_nt: TGTGCCAGCTCGCTGGGCGACGCAGAGACCCAGTACTTC

j_call: TRBJ1-4
v_call: TRBV7-9
cdr3_length: 14
clone_size: NA
d_call: NA
cdr3_aa: CASSARQGGEKLFF
cdr3_nt: TGTGCCAGCAGCGCCCGCCAGGGCGGTGAAAAACTGTTTTTT

j_call: TRBJ1-1
v_call: TRBV30
cdr3_length: 13
clone_size: NA
d_call: NA
cdr3_aa: CAWKVVANTEAFF
cdr3_nt: TGTGCCTGGAAAGTAGTAGCGAACACTGAAGCTTTCTTT

j_call: TRBJ2-1
v_call: TRBV7-3
cdr3_length: 16
clone_size: NA
d_call: TRBD2
cdr3_aa: CASSSYGTSGDNEQFF
cdr3_nt: TGTGCCAGCAGCAGCTATGGGACTAGCGGAGACAATGAGCAGTTCTTC

j_call: TRBJ2-1
v_call: TRBV18
cdr3_length: 17
clone_size: NA
d_call: TRBD2
cdr3_aa: CASSPPEAASGYNEQFF
cdr3_nt: TGTGCCAGCTCACCACCAGAGGCGGCTAGCGGGTACAATGAGCAGTTCTTC

j_call: TRBJ1-2
v_call: TRBV28
cdr3_length: 12
clone_size: NA
d_call: NA
cdr3_aa: CATLTVNYGYTF
cdr3_nt: TGTGCCACCCTGACAGTTAACTATGGCTACACCTTC

j_call: TRBJ2-7
v_call: TRBV3-1/TRBV3-2
cdr3_length: 16
clone_size: NA
d_call: NA
cdr3_aa: CASSPPADSDSYEQYF
cdr3_nt: TGTGCCAGCAGCCCCCCCGCAGACAGCGACTCCTACGAGCAGTACTTC

j_call: TRBJ2-5
v_call: TRBV11-2
cdr3_length: 16
clone_size: NA
d_call: TRBD2
cdr3_aa: CASSPSGLAGLETQYF
cdr3_nt: TGTGCCAGCAGCCCCTCGGGACTAGCGGGTTTGGAGACCCAGTACTTC

j_call: TRBJ1-2
v_call: TRBV18
cdr3_length: 15
clone_size: NA
d_call: TRBD1
cdr3_aa: CASSPGQGNNYGYTF
cdr3_nt: TGTGCCAGCTCACCCGGACAGGGGAATAACTATGGCTACACCTTC

j_call: TRBJ2-7
v_call: TRBV27
cdr3_length: 16
clone_size: NA
d_call: TRBD2
cdr3_aa: CASSFGLAGSNDEQYF
cdr3_nt: TGTGCCAGCAGTTTTGGACTAGCGGGATCTAACGACGAGCAGTACTTC

j_call: TRBJ1-2
v_call: TRBV6-5
cdr3_length: 12
clone_size: NA
d_call: TRBD1
cdr3_aa: CASSYQGDGYTF
cdr3_nt: TGTGCCAGCAGTTACCAGGGGGATGGCTACACCTTC

j_call: TRBJ2-3
v_call: TRBV4-2
cdr3_length: 15
clone_size: NA
d_call: NA
cdr3_aa: CASSQGLAPTDTQYF
cdr3_nt: TGTGCCAGCAGCCAAGGGCTAGCCCCCACAGATACGCAGTATTTT

j_call: TRBJ2-1
v_call: TRBV11-3
cdr3_length: 15
clone_size: NA
d_call: TRBD1
cdr3_aa: CASSLARTGWDEQFF
cdr3_nt: TGTGCCAGCAGCTTAGCCCGGACAGGGTGGGATGAGCAGTTCTTC

j_call: TRBJ1-2
v_call: TRBV28
cdr3_length: 14
clone_size: NA
d_call: TRBD1
cdr3_aa: CASRRTGAGFGYTF
cdr3_nt: TGTGCCAGCAGACGGACAGGGGCCGGGTTTGGCTACACCTTC

j_call: TRBJ2-7
v_call: TRBV6-5
cdr3_length: 14
clone_size: NA
d_call: NA
cdr3_aa: CASSSRGNSYEQYF
cdr3_nt: TGTGCCAGCAGCTCCCGAGGGAACTCCTACGAGCAGTACTTC

j_call: TRBJ1-1
v_call: TRBV6-6
cdr3_length: 14
clone_size: NA
d_call: NA
cdr3_aa: CASNLLGGDTEAFF
cdr3_nt: TGTGCCAGCAATCTGTTAGGAGGTGACACTGAAGCTTTCTTT

j_call: TRBJ2-1
v_call: TRBV18
cdr3_length: 15
clone_size: few
d_call: TRBD2
cdr3_aa: CASSPTSGGAWEQFF
cdr3_nt: TGTGCCAGCTCACCCACTAGCGGGGGGGCCTGGGAGCAGTTCTTC

j_call: TRBJ2-3
v_call: TRBV5-4
cdr3_length: 18
clone_size: NA
d_call: NA
cdr3_aa: CASSPGQSSYTLTDTQYF
cdr3_nt: TGTGCCAGCAGCCCAGGTCAGAGTTCCTACACCCTCACAGATACGCAGTATTTT

j_call: TRBJ2-7
v_call: TRBV30
cdr3_length: 12
clone_size: once
d_call: NA
cdr3_aa: CAWSPRAGEQYF
cdr3_nt: TGTGCCTGGAGTCCGAGGGCAGGTGAGCAGTACTTC

j_call: TRBJ1-2
v_call: TRBV19
cdr3_length: 14
clone_size: NA
d_call: TRBD1
cdr3_aa: CASSSGTASYGYTF
cdr3_nt: TGTGCCAGTAGTTCTGGGACAGCATCCTATGGCTACACCTTC

j_call: TRBJ2-1
v_call: TRBV9
cdr3_length: 17
clone_size: NA
d_call: TRBD1
cdr3_aa: CASSPHRTGSSYNEQFF
cdr3_nt: TGTGCCAGCAGCCCACACAGGACAGGGAGCTCCTACAATGAGCAGTTCTTC

j_call: TRBJ1-4
v_call: TRBV18
cdr3_length: 14
clone_size: NA
d_call: NA
cdr3_aa: CASSPGISNEKLFF
cdr3_nt: TGTGCCAGCTCACCCGGGATCTCTAATGAAAAACTGTTTTTT

j_call: TRBJ2-5
v_call: TRBV30
cdr3_length: 13
clone_size: NA
d_call: TRBD1
cdr3_aa: CAWDGQGRETQYF
cdr3_nt: TGTGCCTGGGACGGACAGGGAAGAGAGACCCAGTACTTC